These 16 T cell receptor beta chains were sequenced from one sample in a study of blood T cell repertoires in COVID-19. Sequenced by immunoSEQ multiplex PCR; TCRdb stores in-frame clones only, minus some. The sample lists some 240,000 clones, 80% to 85% occurring once. The sequenced material came from PBMCs or T cells enriched from blood (not recorded which). These receptors were obtained from a man aged 45-65 years who had recovered from COVID-19.

The V and J genes are TRBV7-3 and TRBJ2-1; 12 bases are a match to TRBD2. CDR3 size: 15 residues. CDR1 and CDR2 (germline): SGHTA, FQGTGA. Trimming cost V 3 bases and J 9 bases; bases outside gene matches: 6. The CDR3 region is CASSFFPSGRAEQFF. The CDR3 nucleotides read TGTGCCAGCAGCTTTTTTCCTAGCGGGAGGGCTGAGCAGTTCTTC. The whole variable domain, remainder taken from reference TRBV7-3 and TRBJ2-1, is GAGVSQTPSNKVTEKGKYVELRCDPISGHTALYWYRQSLGQGPEFLIYFQGTGAADDSGLPNDRFFAVRPEGSVSTLKIQRTERGDSAVYLCASSFFPSGRAEQFFGPGTRLTVL.

DNA for the CDR3: TGTGCCAGCAGAACAAGACAGGGGGGAACTGAAGCTTTCTTT. This codes for CASRTRQGGTEAFF. The chain combines TRBV27 with TRBJ1-1; TRBD1 matches at 9 bases. The CDR3 contains 14 residues. V shed 6 bases, J shed 5 bases, and the junction held 7 bases outside the gene matches. From germline, CDR1 is MNHEY and CDR2 SMNVEV (reference sequence).

The CDR3 bases are TGTGCCAGCGGGGAGTCCTCGGTGGCCTATGGCTACACCTTC. It specifies CASGESSVAYGYTF. The chain carries TRBV27 and TRBJ1-2; D not certain. Trimming left V 8 bases short and J 4 bases short, with 17 bases between. The CDR3 is 14 residues long. Per germline, CDR1 MNHEY and CDR2 SMNVEV (reference sequence).

This chain joins TRBV18 and TRBJ2-7, with 7 bases that match TRBD2. Germline V CDR1 and CDR2: KGHSH, LQKENI. The junction had 15 bases not matched to a gene; V was cut back by 6 bases and J by 1 base. The CDR3 has 17 residues. DNA for the CDR3: TGTGCCAGCTCCCGGGGAGAAGCGGGACCTAAATCCTACGAGCAGTACTTC. This gives the protein CASSRGEAGPKSYEQYF.

For the CDR3, the DNA is TGCGCCCCTACAGGGTCGGGACAGGGGATGTCGTCTAATGAAAAACTGTTTTTT. Its translation: CAPTGSGQGMSSNEKLFF. The gene calls are TRBV23-1 and TRBJ1-4; 10 nucleotides line up with TRBD1. Being an ORF, TRBV23-1 has a function that is uncertain. V trimming: 11 bases; J trimming: 3 bases; junction bases outside the gene matches: 18. This CDR3 region has 18 residues.

V gene TRBV2 combines with J gene TRBJ2-2; no firm D call. Trimming pared 2 bases from V and 0 bases from J, leaving 7 bases between. The CDR3 contains 15 residues. CDR1 and CDR2 (germline): SNHLY, FYNNEI. Here the CDR3 DNA reads TGTGCCAGCAGTGAACTACGATCGAACACCGGGGAGCTGTTTTTT. Residues: CASSELRSNTGELFF. Filled out from reference TRBV2 and TRBJ2-2, the complete variable domain reads EPEVTQTPSHQVTQMGQEVILRCVPISNHLYFYWYRQILGQKVEFLVSFYNNEISEKSEIFDDQFSVERPDGSNFTLKIRSTKLEDSAMYFCASSELRSNTGELFFGEGSRLTVL.

CDR3: CASRDGLAGGTLRETQYF. The CDR3 nucleotides read TGCGCCAGCAGAGATGGACTAGCGGGGGGGACCCTTCGGGAGACCCAGTACTTC. The rearrangement uses TRBV10-2 and TRBJ2-5, with 15 positions matching TRBD2. The CDR3 is made up of 18 amino acids. V dropped 6 bases and J dropped 5; count of bases not matched to a gene: 13. CDR1 is WSHSY and CDR2 is SAAADI in the germline V gene.

The chain couples TRBV10-3 to TRBJ1-2; possible D gene TRBD1, 5 bases. CDR1 is ENHRY, CDR2 SYGVKD, per germline. The CDR3 runs 13 residues. The V end lost 2 bases, the J end lost 6 bases, and 10 bases lay between the germline ends. CDR3 in amino acids: CAISEIGTHGYTF. In DNA form, the CDR3 reads TGTGCCATCAGTGAGATTGGGACTCATGGCTACACCTTC.

The rearrangement uses TRBV28 and TRBJ2-3, with D unresolved. Trimming stripped 2 bases from V and 4 bases from J, with 13 bases between. Germline-derived CDR1 and CDR2 are MDHEN and SYDVKM. The CDR3 extends over 15 amino acids. DNA of the CDR3: TGTGCCAGCAGTTTAGGAGACCGACGGCCAGATACGCAGTATTTT. Protein product: CASSLGDRRPDTQYF.

The rearrangement joins TRBV11-2 to TRBJ2-7; tentatively, D is TRBD1 (5 bases). Germline V gene data show CDR1 as SGHAT and CDR2 as FQNNGV. This CDR3 region has 15 residues. V lost 3 bases to trimming and J lost 3 bases, with 15 bases between them. The CDR3 DNA reads as TGTGCCAGCAGCTTCGGCTCAGGGCAAGGCTACGAGCAGTACTTC. Translating gives CASSFGSGQGYEQYF.

This clone was counted once. V gene TRBV11-3 combines with J gene TRBJ2-7; D may be TRBD1 (6 bases). This CDR3 comprises 18 residues. Germline-derived CDR1 and CDR2 are SGHNT and YENEEA. Trimming took 5 bases from V and 0 from J, leaving 23 bases between them. For the CDR3, the DNA is TGTGCCAGCAGCCGACGTCGAAGTTGGGACACCGACTCCTACGAGCAGTACTTC. Translation gives CASSRRRSWDTDSYEQYF.

The J gene is TRBJ2-7, the V gene TRBV7-9; 8 nucleotides match TRBD1. CDR1 and CDR2 (germline): SEHNR, FQNEAQ (reference sequence). The length of the CDR3 is 14 residues. V lost 4 bases to trimming and J lost 3 bases; unmatched junction nucleotides: 5. The CDR3 nucleotides are TGTGCCAGCAGCTCCGGGACAGGACGCTACGAGCAGTACTTC. It encodes CASSSGTGRYEQYF.

This clone was observed a single time. The chain joins TRBV12-3 or TRBV12-4 to TRBJ1-1; D remains unclear. The V and J ends lost 3 bases and 8 bases respectively, with 10 bases between them. This CDR3 is built from 12 residues. CDR3 amino acids: CASSFFRSEAFF. Here the CDR3 DNA reads TGTGCCAGCAGTTTTTTTCGGTCCGAAGCTTTCTTT.

J is TRBJ2-2 and V is TRBV19; D possibly corresponds to TRBD2 (5 bases). The CDR3 contains 13 residues. The V end was cut by 4 bases, the J end by 9 bases, with 12 bases between. CDR1 and CDR2 from the germline V gene are LNHDA and SQIVND (reference sequence). The CDR3, as DNA: TGTGCCAGTAGTAGGAACGGGGTCCGGGAGCTGTTTTTT. As protein: CASSRNGVRELFF. Variable domain in full (rest from reference TRBV19 and TRBJ2-2): DGGITQSPKYLFRKEGQNVTLSCEQNLNHDAMYWYRQDPGQGLRLIYYSQIVNDFQKGDIAEGYSVSREKKESFPLTVTSAQKNPTAFYLCASSRNGVRELFFGEGSRLTVL.

V usage is TRBV9 and J usage is TRBJ2-3; D may be TRBD2 (7 bases). Trimming shortened V by 4 bases and J by 0 bases, and 12 bases separated the two germline ends. The CDR3 sequence is 15 residues long. CDR1 is SGDLS, CDR2 YYNGEE, per germline. Here the CDR3 reads CASSNRGASTDTQYF. CDR3 nucleotide sequence: TGTGCCAGCAGCAACCGGGGGGCGAGCACAGATACGCAGTATTTT.

The genes are TRBV9 and TRBJ2-1; 9 bases fit TRBD2. Germline V gives CDR1 SGDLS, CDR2 YYNGEE. This CDR3 region has 16 residues. With V trimmed by 1 base and J by 6 bases, 8 bases remained unmatched. CDR3 coding DNA: TGTGCCAGCAGCGTAACCCTAGCGGGATTTGGCAATGAGCAGTTCTTC. Its translation is CASSVTLAGFGNEQFF. Full variable domain (rest looked up from reference TRBV9 and TRBJ2-1): DSGVTQTPKHLITATGQRVTLRCSPRSGDLSVYWYQQSLDQGLQFLIQYYNGEERAKGNILERFSAQQFPDLHSELNLSSLELGDSALYFCASSVTLAGFGNEQFFGPGTRLTVL.